Reported below is one T cell receptor (beta chain). In this sample, this clone turned up once. Its specific antigen is unknown. Base-call qualities are not available, and no considerably larger clone is one nucleotide away. CDR1 is given as MNHNS and CDR2 as SASEGT, both from the germline V gene. The V and J ends are trimmed by 1 base and 7 bases, leaving 13 bases between them. Inclusive of the bounding cysteine and phenylalanine, the CDR3 is 14 residues long. The kept DNA is CDR3 alone, 42 bases in frame from the first base. TCRbeta CDR3 regions were amplified from genomic DNA using the immunoSEQ Assay, a bias-controlled multiplex PCR. The paper's data handling went like this. The number of nucleated cells in each sample was estimated by amplification of reference gene primers within the assay. To quantify the absolute abundance of each unique TCRbeta CDR3 rearrangement, sequence reads were collapsed and filtered. For each sample, productive Simpson clonality was calculated by taking the square root of Simpson's diversity index across productive rearrangements. The table comes from immuneACCESS by way of TCRdb, which keeps in-frame sequences with V and J called. Part of the clones is missing from these tables; in studies checked, under half for an unresolved V gene and the rest for unknown reasons. The V and J calls and clone size come from that table; D and trimming were worked out from the DNA. The sample table shows 95,000 to 150,000 clones, and roughly 84% are seen once. The biggest ten clones account for around 3.9% of the sample.

The data derive from a study of blood T cell repertoires in COVID-19 (dated by TCRdb to the early 2020s). Broadly, across the study: Samples from collaborators originated in the United States, Italy and Spain and spanned both the acute and convalescent phases of COVID-19. The sample metadata nearly always contained a de-identified subject ID, COVID-19 status, age in years and sex. HLA class I and class II types, where available, came from metadata supplied by the sample provider rather than from assay-based typing. Samples were obtained from the ongoing ImmuneRACE study (first 160 participants) and from over a thousand subjects provided by 6 global collaborators. The material from the prospective study consisted of cDNA or gDNA derived from T cells, B-cell-depleted T cells, or PBMCs. The dataset comprised deeply sampled blood TCRbeta repertoires from subjects exposed to, actively infected with, or recovered from COVID-19. A freely available public database, intended as a resource for researchers studying the immune response to SARS-CoV-2, is where the repertoires were released.

In the prospective study, participants were about 18 to 90 years old, resided in about two dozen geographic areas of the United States, and were enrolled through a virtual design. In the prospective study, cohorts were assigned on the basis of participant-reported clinical history obtained from a screening survey and a study questionnaire. Recovered participants in ImmuneRACE Cohort 3 were defined by two consecutive negative NP/OP PCR tests, clearance by a healthcare professional, or resolution of symptoms. In the prospective study, whole blood, serum and a nasopharyngeal or oropharyngeal swab were collected from each participant by mobile phlebotomists. Over a roughly 2-month period, participants in the prospective study had the option of providing additional blood draws and questionnaires. Before DNA extraction, blood samples from the prospective study were shipped at room temperature or frozen.

The research as a whole found: How much clinical and demographic metadata was included differed by source and by participant, and the metadata was provided uncurated.

The rearrangement joined TRBV6-1 to TRBJ1-2, with no D gene named confidently. The sequencing input was PBMCs or T cells enriched from blood (not recorded which). The sequence was obtained from a woman aged 30 to 39 who had recovered from COVID-19. The CDR3 has the sequence CASSEDGRRGGYTF. The bases are TGTGCCAGCAGTGAAGATGGCCGACGCGGTGGCTACACCTTC.